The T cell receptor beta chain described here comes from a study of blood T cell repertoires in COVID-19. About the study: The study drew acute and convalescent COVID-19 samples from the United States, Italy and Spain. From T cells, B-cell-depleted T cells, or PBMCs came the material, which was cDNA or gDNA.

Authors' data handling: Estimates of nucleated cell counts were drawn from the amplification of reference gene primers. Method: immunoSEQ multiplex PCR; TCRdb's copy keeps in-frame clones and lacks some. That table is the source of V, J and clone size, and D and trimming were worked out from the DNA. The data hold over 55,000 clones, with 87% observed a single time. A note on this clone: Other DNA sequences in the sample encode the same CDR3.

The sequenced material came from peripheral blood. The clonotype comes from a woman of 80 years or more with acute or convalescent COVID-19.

In DNA, the CDR3 is TGCAGTGCTAGACGGTACAATGAGCAGTTCTTC. Its translation is CSARRYNEQFF. J is TRBJ2-1 and V is TRBV20-1; the D is unclear. V gave up 2 bases and J gave up 4 bases, with 3 bases separating them. The CDR3 has 11 residues. CDR1 and CDR2 (germline): DFQATT, SNEGSKA (reference sequence).